This T cell receptor (beta chain) was identified during a study of blood T cell repertoires in COVID-19. Study in general: The United States, Italy and Spain provided the acute and convalescent COVID-19 samples. PBMCs, B-cell-depleted T cells, or T cells provided the cDNA or gDNA that made up the material.

Profiled with immunoSEQ multiplex PCR; TCRdb holds only in-frame clones, not every one. This sample has about 250,000 clones, with roughly 85% found just once. V lost 0 bases, J lost 5 bases, and 9 bases stayed unmatched. Germline V lookup: CDR1 SGHRS, CDR2 YFSETQ. The length of the CDR3 is 16 residues. The material sequenced was PBMCs or T cells enriched from blood (not recorded which). The sequence was collected from a woman in her thirties who had recovered from COVID-19. The chain recombines TRBV5-1 with TRBJ2-7, with 9 bases that match TRBD1. The CDR3 region is CASSLGSGTGLHEQYF. The DNA for the CDR3 is TGCGCCAGCAGCTTGGGCTCCGGGACAGGGCTCCACGAGCAGTACTTC.